Shown below are 28 T cell receptor beta chains from a single sample sequenced in a study of T cells and Merkel cell carcinoma outcomes. The table came from immunoSEQ multiplex PCR; TCRdb's copy has only in-frame clones and leaves some out. Here the sample spans around 14,000 clones, just under 95% being singletons. Sequences were obtained from tumor tissue from Merkel cell carcinoma. These receptors came from a human donor with Merkel cell carcinoma.

This clone was observed a few times. The rearrangement uses TRBV5-8 and TRBJ1-2, with D perhaps matching TRBD1 (6 bases). The CDR3 consists of 14 residues. Trimming left V 0 bases short and J 7 bases short, with 13 bases between. Germline V CDR1 and CDR2: SGHTS, YDEGEE. The DNA of the CDR3 is TGTGCCAGCAGCTTGGGCGGAGTAGGGGGTGGCTACACCTTC. Protein sequence: CASSLGGVGGGYTF.

This clone has only one observation. This chain links TRBV15 with TRBJ1-1; D is perhaps TRBD1 (5 bases). CDR3 length equals 14 residues. Looked up from germline, CDR1 is LNHNV and CDR2 is YYDKDF (reference sequence). V was pared by 3 bases and J by 2 bases, with 10 bases between. The CDR3 region is CATSSRVPNTEAFF. For the CDR3, the DNA is TGTGCCACCAGCAGCAGGGTCCCAAACACTGAAGCTTTCTTT. Using reference TRBV15 and TRBJ1-1 for the parts outside the CDR3, the full variable domain is DAMVIQNPRYQVTQFGKPVTLSCSQTLNHNVMYWYQQKSSQAPKLLFHYYDKDFNNEADTPDNFQSRRPNTSFCFLDIRSPGLGDTAMYLCATSSRVPNTEAFFGQGTRLTVV.

The gene calls are TRBV27 and TRBJ1-5; TRBD1 aligns across 8 bases. The CDR3 is made up of 15 amino acids. Germline-derived CDR1 and CDR2 are MNHEY and SMNVEV (reference sequence). J was trimmed by 3 bases and V by 6 bases; bases with no gene match: 7. The CDR3 DNA follows: TGTGCCAGCAGGTACACAGGGGGGATCAATCAGCCCCAGCATTTT. It encodes CASRYTGGINQPQHF.

The chain combines TRBV6-5 with TRBJ2-1; the D gene is possibly TRBD2 (7 bases). V lost 4 bases to trimming and J lost 0 bases, with 13 bases between them. CDR1 and CDR2 from the germline V gene are MNHEY and SVGAGI. The CDR3 consists of 16 residues. CDR3 sequence: CASSFRGAFSYNEQFF. The DNA of the CDR3 is TGTGCCAGCAGTTTCCGGGGGGCTTTCTCCTACAATGAGCAGTTCTTC.

V gene TRBV11-2 combines with J gene TRBJ2-1, with TRBD1 matching 9 bases. V lost 5 bases, J lost 5 bases, and 4 bases stayed unmatched. The CDR3 has 14 residues. Germline V lookup: CDR1 SGHAT, CDR2 FQNNGV. The CDR3 reads CASSTRDRDNEQFF. CDR3 DNA sequence: TGTGCCAGCAGCACCCGGGACAGGGACAATGAGCAGTTCTTC.

The chain is built from TRBV20-1 and TRBJ2-7; no definite D call. The CDR3 has 11 residues. Germline CDR1 reads DFQATT; CDR2 reads SNEGSKA (reference sequence). Trimming left V 4 bases short and J 5 bases short, with 9 bases between. CDR3 protein: CSATRADEQYF. CDR3 nucleotides: TGCAGTGCTACTCGGGCAGACGAGCAGTACTTC.

This clone was found once. The chain joins TRBV2 to TRBJ1-1; D perhaps matches TRBD1 (6 bases). CDR1 is SNHLY and CDR2 is FYNNEI in the germline V gene. V lost 6 bases to trimming and J lost 8 bases, with 16 bases between them. The length of the CDR3 is 13 residues. The CDR3 region has the DNA TGTGCCAGCAGCACCTCGGGGGGGGCCGAAGCTTTCTTT. Translating gives CASSTSGGAEAFF. Full variable domain (outside the CDR3, taken from reference TRBV2 and TRBJ1-1): EPEVTQTPSHQVTQMGQEVILRCVPISNHLYFYWYRQILGQKVEFLVSFYNNEISEKSEIFDDQFSVERPDGSNFTLKIRSTKLEDSAMYFCASSTSGGAEAFFGQGTRLTVV.

On this clone itself: At one boundary the junction diverges from the germline segment, which might be a read error. The J gene is TRBJ1-3, the V gene TRBV7-2; 7 bases line up with TRBD1. The CDR3 extends over 17 amino acids. Germline V gives CDR1 SGHTA, CDR2 FQGNSA. The CDR3 sequence is CANSLDPGGAFGNTIYF. The CDR3 nucleotides read TGTGCCAACAGCTTAGATCCAGGGGGGGCATTTGGAAACACCATATATTTT.

The V call is TRBV5-1, the J call TRBJ2-3; D is undetermined. CDR1 and CDR2 (germline): SGHRS, YFSETQ. Trimming removed 4 bases at V and 0 bases at J, with 18 bases between. The CDR3 spans 17 residues. The CDR3 DNA reads as TGCGCCAGCAGCCCACGGGCGGCGCGGTCTAGCACAGATACGCAGTATTTT. This gives the protein CASSPRAARSSTDTQYF.

The V and J genes are TRBV5-1 and TRBJ2-5, with unresolved D. Trimming took 7 bases from V and 2 from J, leaving 6 bases between them. The CDR3 has 11 residues. The germline gives CDR1 SGHRS, CDR2 YFSETQ. As DNA, the CDR3 is TGCGCCAGCCACCAACAAGAGACCCAGTACTTC. Its translation: CASHQQETQYF. The entire variable domain, with the rest obtained from reference TRBV5-1 and TRBJ2-5, is as follows: KAGVTQTPRYLIKTRGQQVTLSCSPISGHRSVSWYQQTPGQGLQFLFEYFSETQRNKGNFPGRFSGRQFSNSRSEMNVSTLELGDSALYLCASHQQETQYFGPGTRLLVL.

The V and J genes are TRBV4-2 and TRBJ2-7, with TRBD2 matching 12 bases. The trim removed 5 bases at V and 6 bases at J, leaving 14 bases unmatched. The CDR3 is 17 amino acids. Germline CDR1 reads LGHNA; CDR2 reads YNFKEQ. The CDR3 DNA reads as TGTGCCAGCAGCTCCCTTCCCCGGACTAGCGGGGAAGGCGAGCAGTACTTC. It yields the protein CASSSLPRTSGEGEQYF.

CDR3 protein: CASPGTNTGELFF. The DNA for the CDR3 is TGTGCCAGCCCCGGGACAAACACCGGGGAGCTGTTTTTT. The chain is built from TRBV18 and TRBJ2-2, with D possibly being TRBD1 (6 bases). The V gene lost 8 bases and the J gene lost 2 bases, with 9 bases spanning the gap. The CDR3 is made up of 13 amino acids. Germline CDR1 is KGHSH and CDR2 is LQKENI.

The chain is built from TRBV5-1 and TRBJ2-7; 8 bases align to TRBD1. Per the germline V gene, CDR1 is SGHRS and CDR2 is YFSETQ. After removal of 0 bases from V and 1 base from J, the junction contained 3 bases not matched to a gene. The CDR3 covers 15 residues. Here the CDR3 reads CASSLGTGWSYEQYF. CDR3 bases: TGCGCCAGCAGCTTGGGGACAGGGTGGTCCTACGAGCAGTACTTC.

The gene calls are TRBV5-1 and TRBJ1-1, with 7 bases fitting TRBD1. The CDR3 runs 13 residues. Germline loops: CDR1 SGHRS, CDR2 YFSETQ. With V trimmed by 2 bases and J by 3 bases, 1 base remained unmatched. In DNA form, the CDR3 reads TGCGCCAGCAGCTTCAGGGGGTACACTGAAGCTTTCTTT. This codes for CASSFRGYTEAFF.

The chain uses TRBV7-9 and TRBJ1-1; D is ambiguous. Germline V gene data show CDR1 as SEHNR and CDR2 as FQNEAQ (reference sequence). The CDR3 spans 12 residues. V was cut by 5 bases and J by 10 bases, with 14 bases left in between. CDR3 sequence: CASSIMVSRAFF. The CDR3, as DNA: TGTGCCAGCAGCATTATGGTATCGCGAGCTTTCTTT.

The rearrangement uses TRBV28 and TRBJ1-2; maybe TRBD1 (5 bases). The CDR3 runs to 15 residues. V shed 8 bases and J shed 8 bases, with 24 bases lying between them. CDR1 and CDR2 (germline): MDHEN, SYDVKM. This CDR3 is CASGSLQGLWYGYTF. The CDR3 DNA sequence: TGTGCCAGCGGAAGTTTGCAGGGCTTATGGTACGGCTACACCTTC.

The chain couples TRBV5-6 to TRBJ1-1; D remains ambiguous. V lost 0 bases and J 4 bases, leaving 13 bases between the germline ends. CDR1 SGHDT and CDR2 YYEEEE come from the germline V gene. There are 15 residues in the CDR3. The CDR3 bases are TGTGCCAGCAGCTTGGATCGCGGGAAGGGCACTGAAGCTTTCTTT. Translating gives CASSLDRGKGTEAFF. The entire variable domain, with the rest obtained from reference TRBV5-6 and TRBJ1-1, is as follows: DAGVTQSPTHLIKTRGQQVTLRCSPKSGHDTVSWYQQALGQGPQFIFQYYEEEERQRGNFPDRFSGHQFPNYSSELNVNALLLGDSALYLCASSLDRGKGTEAFFGQGTRLTVV.

The chain links TRBV5-1 to TRBJ2-2; the D is unclear. The CDR3 totals 13 residues. Trimming removed 3 bases from V and 1 base from J, with 4 bases in between. Germline CDR1 reads SGHRS; CDR2 reads YFSETQ. CDR3 protein: CASSSGNTGELFF. The CDR3 bases are TGCGCCAGCAGCTCCGGGAACACCGGGGAGCTGTTTTTT.

The chain recombines TRBV4-3 with TRBJ1-4, with TRBD1 as a possible D gene (6 bases). Trimming left V 3 bases short and J 5 bases short, with 10 bases between. The CDR3 is made up of 14 amino acids. Per the germline V gene, CDR1 is LGHNA and CDR2 is YSLEER. CDR3 amino acids: CASSQGTLNEKLFF. CDR3 nucleotide sequence: TGCGCCAGCAGCCAGGGGACACTAAATGAAAAACTGTTTTTT.

The CDR3: CASSSGLAGQETQYF. DNA for the CDR3: TGCGCCAGCAGCTCGGGACTAGCGGGGCAGGAGACCCAGTACTTC. The V call is TRBV5-1, the J call TRBJ2-5, with 13 bases identical to TRBD2. V lost 3 bases and J lost 5; bases outside the gene matches: 4. Germline values: CDR1 SGHRS, CDR2 YFSETQ. CDR3 length: 15 residues.

V is TRBV7-9 and J is TRBJ1-2; D not resolved. With 3 bases removed from V and 3 bases from J, the gap between germline ends came to 8 bases. This CDR3 contains 13 residues. Germline CDR1 SEHNR, CDR2 FQNEAQ (reference sequence). CDR3 protein: CASSFRSDYGYTF. The CDR3 DNA follows: TGTGCCAGCAGCTTTCGGTCTGACTATGGCTACACCTTC.

This chain joins TRBV5-6 and TRBJ2-4; D gene ambiguous. The CDR3 has 14 amino acids. Germline values: CDR1 SGHDT, CDR2 YYEEEE. V was shortened by 2 bases and J by 7 bases, with 13 bases between the two germline ends. CDR3 residues: CASSLRAFNNIQYF. In nucleotides, the CDR3 is TGTGCCAGCAGCTTAAGGGCGTTTAATAACATTCAGTACTTC.

CDR3 nucleotide sequence: TGCAGCGTTGCGGTGGAGGGGGAGACCCAGTACTTC. Translation: CSVAVEGETQYF. J is TRBJ2-5 and V is TRBV29-1; TRBD2 is a possible D gene (6 bases). The CDR3 runs to 12 residues. Germline CDR1 reads SQVTM; CDR2 reads ANQGSEA. Trimming removed 4 bases at V and 5 bases at J, with 11 bases between.

The chain recombines TRBV5-1 with TRBJ1-2; D is uncertain. Germline-derived CDR1 and CDR2 are SGHRS and YFSETQ. V was clipped by 4 bases and J by 8 bases, with 24 bases between them. The CDR3 sequence is 16 residues long. CDR3 sequence reads: CASSLGMRGQLSGYTF. DNA for the CDR3: TGCGCCAGCAGCCTCGGAATGCGCGGCCAGCTTTCGGGCTACACCTTC.

The J gene is TRBJ2-7, the V gene TRBV2; D is ambiguous. This CDR3 is built from 14 residues. In germline, CDR1 is SNHLY, CDR2 FYNNEI. Trimming pared 8 bases from V and 4 bases from J, leaving 18 bases between. CDR3 sequence reads: CASLEWGLGYEQYF. In nucleotides, the CDR3 is TGTGCCAGCCTCGAGTGGGGTCTCGGGTACGAGCAGTACTTC.

The J gene is TRBJ1-1, the V gene TRBV7-2; D is ambiguous. Germline values: CDR1 SGHTA, CDR2 FQGNSA. This CDR3 spans 13 amino acids. V was trimmed by 5 bases and J by 1 base, leaving 8 bases between them. The CDR3 bases are TGTGCCAGCAGCCTTGCAAGGAACACTGAAGCTTTCTTT. It encodes CASSLARNTEAFF.

The chain combines TRBV30 with TRBJ2-7, with 8 positions matching TRBD1. Germline assignment: CDR1 GTSNPN and CDR2 SVGIG (reference sequence). The CDR3 covers 13 residues. The V segment lost 3 bases and the J segment 7 bases; nucleotides outside the gene matches: 8. DNA of the CDR3: TGTGCCTGGAGCCGGCAGGGGGCGGAAGAGCAGTACTTC. Amino acid sequence: CAWSRQGAEEQYF.

The chain is built from TRBV30 and TRBJ2-3, with D perhaps assigned TRBD1 or TRBD2 (5 bases each). This CDR3 is 14 amino acids long. The V end lost 7 bases, the J end lost 0 bases, and 14 bases lay between the germline ends. CDR1 is GTSNPN and CDR2 is SVGIG in the germline V gene (reference sequence). DNA of the CDR3: TGTGCCTCTAATAATGGGGGAAGCACAGATACGCAGTATTTT. This encodes CASNNGGSTDTQYF.